The T cell receptor beta chain described here comes from a study of blood T cell repertoires in COVID-19. Study summary: Acute and convalescent COVID-19 samples came from the United States, Italy and Spain. PBMCs, B-cell-depleted T cells, or T cells provided the cDNA or gDNA that made up the material.

Per the authors' pipeline: For nucleated cells, counts were estimated from reference gene primer amplification. Assay: immunoSEQ multiplex PCR; the TCRdb copy retains only in-frame clones and omits some. V, J and clone size were drawn from that table, and D and trimming were deduced from the DNA. The data show approximately 99,000 clones, with 79% seen just once and 15% to 20% held by the top ten. The V gene lost 8 bases and the J gene lost 4 bases, with 20 bases spanning the gap. The CDR3 sequence is 16 residues long. Germline V gene lookup returns CDR1 ENHRY and CDR2 SYGVKD. Sequenced: peripheral blood. The clonotype originates from a woman of 80 years or more with active or convalescent COVID-19. The chain uses TRBV10-3 and TRBJ2-2; possible D gene TRBD2, 7 bases. DNA of the CDR3: TGTGCCATCGGGCAAGGGGGGAGGGTGAGCACCGGGGAGCTGTTTTTT. Its protein is CAIGQGGRVSTGELFF.